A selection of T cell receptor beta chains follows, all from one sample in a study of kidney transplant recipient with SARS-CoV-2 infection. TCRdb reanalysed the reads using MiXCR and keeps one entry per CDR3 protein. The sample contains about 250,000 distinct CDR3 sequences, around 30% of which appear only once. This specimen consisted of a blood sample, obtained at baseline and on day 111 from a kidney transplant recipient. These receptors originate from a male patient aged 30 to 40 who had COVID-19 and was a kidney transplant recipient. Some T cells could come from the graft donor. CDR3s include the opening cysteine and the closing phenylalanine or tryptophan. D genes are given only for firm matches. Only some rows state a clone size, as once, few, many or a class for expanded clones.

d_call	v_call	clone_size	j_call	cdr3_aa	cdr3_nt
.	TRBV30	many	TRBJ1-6	CAWSPSSYNSPLHF	TGTGCCTGGAGTCCGAGCTCCTATAATTCACCCCTCCACTTT
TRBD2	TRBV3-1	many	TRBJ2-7	CASSQDRKIAGDIYEQYF	TGTGCCAGCAGCCAAGACAGAAAGATAGCGGGAGATATCTACGAGCAGTACTTC
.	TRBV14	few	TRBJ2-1	CASSQGTANEQFF	TGTGCCAGCAGCCAAGGGACCGCCAATGAGCAGTTCTTC
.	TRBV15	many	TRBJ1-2	CATSVCIRCGKTYGYTF	TGTGCCACCAGCGTATGTATAAGGTGTGGAAAGACCTATGGCTACACCTTC
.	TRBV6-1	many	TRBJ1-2	CASSTASSMRKTYGYTF	TGTGCCAGCAGTACAGCGTCCTCTATGCGAAAGACCTATGGCTACACCTTC
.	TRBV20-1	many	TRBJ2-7	CSAGSDSRYEQYF	TGCAGTGCCGGGTCGGATTCCCGCTACGAGCAGTACTTC
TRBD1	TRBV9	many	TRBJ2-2	CASSVGRDRVDTGELFF	TGTGCCAGCAGCGTAGGTAGGGACAGGGTTGACACCGGGGAGCTGTTTTTT
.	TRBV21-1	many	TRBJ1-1	CASSNPGRPGPPDIQNTEAFF	TGTGCCAGCAGCAACCCTGGGAGGCCTGGGCCTCCCGACATCCAGAACACTGAAGCTTTCTTT
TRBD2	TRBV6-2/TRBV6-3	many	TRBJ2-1	CASSSLRGLAGGNEQFF	TGTGCCAGCAGTTCCCTCCGGGGATTAGCGGGGGGGAATGAGCAGTTCTTC
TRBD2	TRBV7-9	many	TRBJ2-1	CASSRPGTSGGASYNEQFF	TGTGCCAGCAGCCGCCCCGGGACTAGCGGGGGGGCCTCCTACAATGAGCAGTTCTTC
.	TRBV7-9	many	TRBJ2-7	CASSDYQGNRNEQYF	TGTGCCAGCAGCGACTACCAGGGGAATCGCAACGAGCAGTACTTC
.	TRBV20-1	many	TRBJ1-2	CSPYEGNGYTF	TGCAGCCCTTATGAGGGGAATGGCTACACCTTC
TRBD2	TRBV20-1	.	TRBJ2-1	CSARDRNLAGRRTYNEQFF	TGCAGTGCTAGAGATCGGAACTTAGCGGGCAGGAGAACCTACAATGAGCAGTTCTTC
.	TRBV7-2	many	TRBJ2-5	CASRGRTQETQYF	TGTGCCAGCAGGGGACGGACACAAGAGACCCAGTACTTC
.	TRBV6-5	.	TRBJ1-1	CVSRIEGPGTEAFF	TGTGTCAGCAGGATCGAGGGGCCGGGGACTGAAGCTTTCTTT
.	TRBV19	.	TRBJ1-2	CASSGGRTNRKAYGYTF	TGTGCCAGTAGTGGTGGCCGGACAAATCGAAAGGCCTATGGCTACACCTTC
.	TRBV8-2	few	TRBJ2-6	CGKIWRITQSRANVLTF	TGTGGCAAAATCTGGAGGATAACACAAAGTCGGGCCAACGTCCTGACTTTC
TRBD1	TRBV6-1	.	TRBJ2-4	CASSDRQGEGIQYF	TGTGCCAGCAGCGACCGACAGGGTGAGGGCATTCAGTACTTC
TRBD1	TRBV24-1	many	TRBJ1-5	CATSDLTGNQPQHF	TGTGCCACCAGTGACCTGACAGGGAATCAGCCCCAGCATTTT
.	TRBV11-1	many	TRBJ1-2	CASSIPAKAGKTYGYTF	TGTGCCAGCAGCATTCCAGCTAAGGCTGGAAAGACCTATGGCTACACCTTC
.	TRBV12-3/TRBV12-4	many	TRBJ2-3	CASSSPGNTQYF	TGTGCCAGCAGTTCCCCAGGGAATACGCAGTATTTT
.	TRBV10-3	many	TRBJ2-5	CAIKTEPQETQYF	TGTGCCATCAAAACGGAACCACAAGAGACCCAGTACTTC
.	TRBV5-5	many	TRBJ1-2	CASCTFVSRKTYGYTF	TGTGCCAGCTGCACGTTTGTCTCGCGAAAGACCTATGGCTACACCTTC
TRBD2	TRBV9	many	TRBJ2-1	CASSSQPGLDDEQFF	TGTGCCAGCAGCTCCCAGCCGGGACTAGACGATGAGCAGTTCTTC
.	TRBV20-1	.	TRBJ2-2	CSARGGVYTGELFF	TGCAGTGCTAGAGGCGGGGTGTACACCGGGGAGCTGTTTTTT
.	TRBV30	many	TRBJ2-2	CAWSADSNGELFF	TGTGCCTGGAGCGCGGACAGCAACGGGGAGCTGTTTTTT
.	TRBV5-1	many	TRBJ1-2	CASSLYLSPGDYGYTF	TGCGCCAGCAGCTTGTATCTTTCTCCAGGAGACTATGGCTACACCTTC
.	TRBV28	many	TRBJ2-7	CASSLRTEIYYEQYF	TGTGCCAGCAGTTTGCGGACAGAGATCTACTACGAGCAGTACTTC
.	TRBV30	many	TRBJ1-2	CAWVLKRYRKTYGYTF	TGTGCCTGGGTTCTGAAGCGTTATAGAAAGACCTATGGCTACACCTTC
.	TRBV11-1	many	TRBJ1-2	CASSASIKAGKTYGYTF	TGTGCCAGCAGCGCCAGCATTAAGGCTGGAAAGACCTATGGCTACACCTTC
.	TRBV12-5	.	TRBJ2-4	CASGPLGLQGKTYGFTF	TGTGCTAGTGGTCCGCTTGGTTTGCAGGGAAAGACCTATGGCTTCACCTTC
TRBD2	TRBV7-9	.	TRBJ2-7	CASSFWLAGGPSEQYF	TGTGCCAGCAGCTTTTGGCTAGCGGGAGGGCCTAGCGAGCAGTACTTC
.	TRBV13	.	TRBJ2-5	CASSLDPRDPMPETQYF	TGTGCCAGCAGCTTAGACCCACGGGACCCAATGCCAGAGACCCAGTACTTC
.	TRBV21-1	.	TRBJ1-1	CASKRLIATIRTEAFF	TGTGCCAGCAAACGACTAATAGCTACAATTCGCACTGAAGCTTTCTTC
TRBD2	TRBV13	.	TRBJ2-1	CASSLTASGTSGRKYNEQFF	TGTGCCAGCAGCTTAACAGCTTCCGGGACTAGCGGGAGGAAGTACAATGAGCAGTTCTTC
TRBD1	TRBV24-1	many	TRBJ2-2	CAIGSVGTANTGELFF	TGTGCCATCGGGTCTGTCGGGACAGCGAACACCGGGGAGCTGTTTTTT
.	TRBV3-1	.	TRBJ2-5	CASSARVPISFSETQYF	TGTGCCAGCAGCGCTAGAGTTCCCATTTCTTTCTCTGAGACCCAGTACTTC
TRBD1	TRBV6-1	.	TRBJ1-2	CASSVYSTGTGICNGYTF	TGTGCCAGCAGTGTATACTCCACCGGGACAGGAATCTGTAATGGCTACACCTTC
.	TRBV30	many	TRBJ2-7	CAWSEPGNEQYF	TGTGCCTGGAGCGAACCGGGGAACGAGCAGTACTTC
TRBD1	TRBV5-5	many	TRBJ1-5	CASSLAIPGQGADQPQHF	TGTGCCAGCAGCTTGGCTATACCGGGACAGGGGGCGGATCAGCCCCAGCATTTT
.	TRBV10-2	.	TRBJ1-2	CASSLIGTSRKTYGYTF	TGCGCCAGCAGTCTCATTGGCACTTCTAGAAAGACCTATGGCTACACCTTC
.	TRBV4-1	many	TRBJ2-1	CASSQVKESSNEQFF	TGCGCCAGCAGCCAAGTGAAGGAGAGCAGCAATGAGCAGTTCTTC
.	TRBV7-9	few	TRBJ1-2	CASSRASYHGKTYGYTF	TGTGCCAGCAGCCGAGCTTCATACCATGGAAAGACCTATGGCTACACCTTC
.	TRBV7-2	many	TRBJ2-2	CASSPRQANTGELFF	TGTGCCAGCAGCCCTCGACAGGCGAACACCGGGGAGCTGTTTTTT
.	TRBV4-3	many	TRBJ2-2	CASSQDWGSGSAGELFF	TGCGCCAGCAGCCAAGATTGGGGGTCGGGCAGTGCCGGGGAGCTGTTTTTT
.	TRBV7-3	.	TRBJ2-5	CASSLIGGVLQETQYF	TGTGCCAGCAGCTTAATAGGGGGGGTCCTCCAAGAGACCCAGTACTTC
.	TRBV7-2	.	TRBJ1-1	CASSLEVTEAFF	TGTGCCAGCAGCTTAGAGGTCACTGAAGCTTTCTTT
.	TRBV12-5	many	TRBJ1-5	CASGTRHDQPQHF	TGTGCTAGTGGAACAAGGCATGATCAGCCCCAGCATTTT
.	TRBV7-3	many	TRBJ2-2	CASSLEWDAGELFF	TGTGCCAGCAGCTTGGAATGGGACGCCGGGGAGCTGTTTTTT
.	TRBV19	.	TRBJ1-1	CASGKAFF	TGTGCCAGTGGAAAAGCTTTCTTT
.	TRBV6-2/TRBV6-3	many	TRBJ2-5	CASSYSGEVGETQYF	TGTGCCAGCAGTTACTCTGGGGAGGTCGGAGAGACCCAGTACTTC
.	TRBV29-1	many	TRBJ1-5	CSVARAGSNQPQHF	TGCAGCGTCGCCCGGGCCGGTAGCAATCAGCCCCAGCATTTT
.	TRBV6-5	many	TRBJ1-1	CASNLAQGITEAFF	TGTGCCAGCAACTTAGCACAGGGAATCACTGAAGCTTTCTTT
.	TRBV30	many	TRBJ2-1	CAWSLRVDNEQFF	TGTGCCTGGAGTCTCAGAGTCGACAATGAGCAGTTCTTC
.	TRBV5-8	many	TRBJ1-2	CASFKVHPRKTYGYTF	TGTGCCAGCTTTAAAGTTCATCCACGAAAGACCTATGGCTACACCTTC
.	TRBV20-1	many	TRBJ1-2	CSATCKLFRKTYGYTF	TGCAGTGCTACATGCAAGCTGTTTCGAAAGACCTATGGCTACACCTTC
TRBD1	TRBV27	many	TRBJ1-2	CASSRTGANYGYTF	TGTGCCAGCAGTAGGACAGGGGCAAACTATGGCTACACCTTC
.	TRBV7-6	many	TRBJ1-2	CASSAPGESRKTYGYTF	TGTGCCAGCAGCGCACCTGGTGAATCTCGAAAGACCTATGGCTACACCTTC
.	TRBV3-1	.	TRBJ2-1	CASSPSSLSSYNEQFF	TGTGCCAGCAGCCCCTCCTCCCTGAGCTCCTACAATGAGCAGTTCTTC